What follows are 24 T cell receptor beta chains derived from one specimen sequenced in a study of cytomegalovirus exposure and HLA in healthy donors. Researchers ran the PCR with 60 Vbeta and 13 Jbeta primers. Clones were sequenced by immunoSEQ multiplex PCR, and TCRdb holds only the in-frame ones, with some missing. The sample yields fewer than 200,000 clones, approximately 71% seen once. The sequenced material came from PBMCs. The source is a girl under 18 in good health and CMV-seronegative.

This clone has just a few counts. The chain links TRBV9 to TRBJ1-2; possibly TRBD1 for D (5 bases). In germline, CDR1 is SGDLS, CDR2 YYNGEE. The CDR3 spans 13 residues. The V and J ends lost 5 bases and 4 bases respectively, with 12 bases between them. The CDR3 coding sequence is TGTGCCAGCAGTGCAGACAGTCTCTATGGCTACACCTTC. Protein sequence: CASSADSLYGYTF. Using reference TRBV9 and TRBJ1-2 for the parts outside the CDR3, the full variable domain is DSGVTQTPKHLITATGQRVTLRCSPRSGDLSVYWYQQSLDQGLQFLIQYYNGEERAKGNILERFSAQQFPDLHSELNLSSLELGDSALYFCASSADSLYGYTFGSGTRLTVV.

The chain recombines TRBV10-3 with TRBJ1-1, with D possibly TRBD1 on 5 matching bases. CDR3 length: 13 residues. Germline V gene sequence: CDR1 ENHRY, CDR2 SYGVKD. V lost 9 bases and J 3 bases, leaving 14 bases between the germline ends. The CDR3 loop is CAMRGDPDTEAFF. CDR3 nucleotide sequence: TGTGCCATGCGGGGGGACCCGGACACTGAAGCTTTCTTT.

This chain joins TRBV7-3 and TRBJ2-1; D is unresolved. The length of the CDR3 is 15 residues. V lost 5 bases and J 10 bases, leaving 21 bases between the germline ends. Looked up from germline, CDR1 is SGHTA and CDR2 is FQGTGA. The CDR3 here is CASSLLGVGLEEQFF. CDR3 in DNA: TGTGCCAGCAGCCTCTTGGGTGTTGGGCTGGAAGAGCAGTTCTTC.

The chain carries TRBV30 and TRBJ2-2; D is possibly TRBD2 (7 bases). The length of the CDR3 is 14 residues. With 8 bases removed from V and 2 bases from J, the gap between germline ends came to 15 bases. The germline CDR1 and CDR2 sequences are GTSNPN and SVGIG (reference sequence). CDR3 sequence (DNA): TGTGCCGACCGGGGGGACACCAACACCGGGGAGCTGTTTTTT. Translating it yields CADRGDTNTGELFF. Combining the CDR3 with reference TRBV30 and TRBJ2-2 gives the whole variable domain SQTIHQWPATLVQPVGSPLSLECTVEGTSNPNLYWYRQAAGRGLQLLFYSVGIGQISSEVPQNLSASRPQDRQFILSSKKLLLSDSGFYLCADRGDTNTGELFFGEGSRLTVL.

The V call is TRBV5-1, the J call TRBJ2-3; 12 nucleotides align to TRBD2. V trimming: 7 bases; J trimming: 2 bases; junction bases outside the gene matches: 5. The length of the CDR3 is 15 residues. In germline, CDR1 is SGHRS, CDR2 YFSETQ. CDR3 nucleotides: TGCGCCAGCGCGACTAGCGGGGGTTACACAGATACGCAGTATTTT. Translated: CASATSGGYTDTQYF.

V and J are TRBV15 and TRBJ2-7; D might be TRBD1 (7 bases). CDR1 and CDR2 from the germline V gene are LNHNV and YYDKDF (reference sequence). V shed 3 bases and J shed 7 bases, with 13 bases lying between them. The CDR3 totals 13 residues. CDR3 nucleotides: TGTGCCACCAGCAGCGGACAGGCGGGGGAGCAGTACTTC. Translation: CATSSGQAGEQYF.

The V and J genes are TRBV6-1 and TRBJ1-2, with a possible D match to TRBD1 (5 bases). V lost 1 base to trimming and J lost 10 bases, with 19 bases between them. Germline V gene data show CDR1 as MNHNS and CDR2 as SASEGT. This CDR3 comprises 15 residues. The CDR3 here is CASSEGSAGPIYYTF. CDR3 sequence (DNA): TGTGCCAGCAGTGAAGGATCGGCAGGGCCAATTTACTACACCTTC.

The chain recombines TRBV19 with TRBJ1-5, with D perhaps TRBD1 (5 bases). CDR1 and CDR2 from the germline V gene are LNHDA and SQIVND (reference sequence). The CDR3 covers 15 residues. Trimming left V 3 bases short and J 2 bases short, with 11 bases between. CDR3 DNA sequence: TGTGCCAGTAGTATTCGGGGGGTAGGCAATCAGCCCCAGCATTTT. Residues: CASSIRGVGNQPQHF.

This clone has only a few counts. The genes are TRBV30 and TRBJ2-6; unclear D gene. V lost 2 bases to trimming and J lost 4 bases, with 9 bases between them. The CDR3 has 14 amino acids. Germline lookup yields CDR1 GTSNPN and CDR2 SVGIG (reference sequence). The CDR3 loop reads CAWSTRWGANVLTF. The CDR3 region has the DNA TGTGCCTGGAGTACCCGGTGGGGGGCCAACGTCCTGACTTTC.

The chain combines TRBV6-6 with TRBJ1-2; 10 bases align to TRBD1. Germline CDR1 MNHNY, CDR2 SVGAGI (reference sequence). The CDR3 sequence is 15 residues long. Losses at the gene ends were 2 bases for V and 8 bases for J; bases not matched to a gene: 8. The CDR3 DNA sequence: TGTGCCAGCAGTTACGAAGACAGGGGGCGTCGGGGCTACACCTTC. Protein sequence: CASSYEDRGRRGYTF.

A few counts support this clone. V gene TRBV11-2 combines with J gene TRBJ1-2, with D perhaps matching TRBD1 (5 bases). The CDR3 loop spans 13 amino acids. Germline V gives CDR1 SGHAT, CDR2 FQNNGV. V was shortened by 5 bases and J by 4 bases, with 11 bases between the two germline ends. For the CDR3, the DNA is TGTGCCAGCAGCCGACAGCCGTTCTATGGCTACACCTTC. Translation: CASSRQPFYGYTF.

A remark on this clone: At one of its ends the junction is not consistent with the germline gene, which may arise from a read error. The chain joins TRBV6-5 to TRBJ1-2; D might be TRBD1 (6 bases). CDR3 size: 11 residues. Per germline, CDR1 MNHEY and CDR2 SVGAGI. In DNA form, the CDR3 reads TGTGCCAGCAGGCCGGACAGTCTCGCCGGATGG. Protein product: CASRPDSLAGW.

V gene TRBV10-1 combines with J gene TRBJ2-1; D possibly corresponds to TRBD2 (6 bases). Trimming left V 2 bases short and J 9 bases short, with 17 bases between. Germline CDR1 and CDR2: WNHNN and SYGVQD (reference sequence). This CDR3 comprises 15 residues. As DNA, the CDR3 is TGCGCCAGCAGTGAGGGCGCGGTAAAAGCGGGTGAGCAGTTCTTC. Translating gives CASSEGAVKAGEQFF.

Of note for this clone: A read error may account for a junction end that differs from germline. The chain combines TRBV18 with TRBJ2-7; a possible D gene is TRBD2 (5 bases). This CDR3 is built from 14 residues. Germline lookup yields CDR1 KGHSH and CDR2 LQKENI. The CDR3, as DNA: TGTGCCGGCTCACCAGGTAGCGCGGTCAACGAGCAGTACTTC. It encodes CAGSPGSAVNEQYF.

In this sample, this clone turned up a few times. The rearrangement joins TRBV7-8 to TRBJ1-1; D unclear. The V gene's germline CDR1 is SGHVS and CDR2 FQNEAQ. V lost 4 bases, J lost 7 bases, and 13 bases lay in between. The CDR3 is 13 amino acids. The CDR3 here is CASSSNPGFEAFF. Here the CDR3 DNA reads TGTGCCAGCAGCTCCAACCCAGGATTTGAAGCTTTCTTT.

As regards this clone: Mismatch with germline at one junction end may stem from a read error. The V call is TRBV7-7, the J call TRBJ1-1, with a possible D match to TRBD1 (5 bases). The CDR3 runs to 13 residues. The germline V gene encodes CDR1 SSHAT and CDR2 FNYEAQ (reference sequence). The CDR3 sequence is CASSLGVGGEAFF. As DNA, the CDR3 is TGTGCTAGCAGCTTAGGAGTCGGGGGTGAAGCTTTCTTT.

This chain links TRBV7-8 with TRBJ1-5, with 8 bases identical to TRBD1. This CDR3 is 15 amino acids long. After removal of 5 bases from V and 3 bases from J, the junction contained 6 bases not matched to a gene. In germline, CDR1 is SGHVS, CDR2 FQNEAQ. The CDR3 DNA is TGTGCCAGCAGCGCGGGACAGGCCCCCAATCAGCCCCAGCATTTT. It translates to CASSAGQAPNQPQHF.

The chain couples TRBV6-4 to TRBJ1-2; D uncertain. Per germline, CDR1 MRHNA and CDR2 SNTAGT. The CDR3 consists of 12 residues. Trimming took off 5 bases at V and 5 bases at J, with 9 bases between the two ends. The CDR3 region is CASSSPGYGYTF. CDR3 bases: TGTGCCAGCAGTTCTCCCGGGTATGGCTACACCTTC.

The genes are TRBV6-5 and TRBJ2-7, with 9 bases aligning to TRBD1. The germline gives CDR1 MNHEY, CDR2 SVGAGI. V was pared by 0 bases and J by 3 bases, with 6 bases of the junction left unmatched. CDR3 length: 16 residues. CDR3 residues: CASSYSGRTGVYEQYF. In DNA, the CDR3 is TGTGCCAGCAGTTACTCGGGCAGGACAGGGGTCTACGAGCAGTACTTC.

The J gene is TRBJ1-2, the V gene TRBV19, with D unresolved. Germline assignment: CDR1 LNHDA and CDR2 SQIVND (reference sequence). The CDR3 has 17 residues. Trimming took off 3 bases at V and 8 bases at J, with 25 bases between the two ends. This CDR3 is CASSMRVTGPGGVGYTF. CDR3 coding DNA: TGTGCCAGTAGTATGAGAGTCACCGGGCCGGGAGGTGTCGGCTACACCTTC.

The genes are TRBV21-1 and TRBJ2-7; the table's TRBD1 call for D was not verified on the DNA. TRBV21-1 is labeled a pseudogene. The CDR3 contains 17 residues. CDR3 region: CASSKNLLDRELHEQYF. The CDR3 DNA sequence: TGTGCCAGCAGCAAAAACCTCCTGGACAGGGAGCTCCACGAGCAGTACTTC.

Only a few counts were recorded for this clone. V and J are TRBV18 and TRBJ1-5, with 8 bases aligning to TRBD1. Per the germline V gene, CDR1 is KGHSH and CDR2 is LQKENI. The CDR3 has 15 residues. V lost 5 bases and J lost 1; bases outside the gene matches: 4. This chain's CDR3 is CASSMTGVSNQPQHF. The DNA for the CDR3 is TGTGCCAGCTCAATGACAGGGGTGAGCAATCAGCCCCAGCATTTT.

A few counts support this clone. V usage is TRBV5-1 and J usage is TRBJ1-6; D unclear. The CDR3 loop spans 15 amino acids. Germline CDR1 and CDR2: SGHRS and YFSETQ. V was cut by 0 bases and J by 11 bases, with 15 bases left in between. CDR3 residues: CASSLGVGEIAPLHF. CDR3 in DNA: TGCGCCAGCAGCTTGGGTGTCGGGGAAATAGCACCCCTCCACTTT.

The chain links TRBV15 to TRBJ2-5, with 10 bases aligning to TRBD1. Germline V lookup: CDR1 LNHNV, CDR2 YYDKDF (reference sequence). Trimming cost V 2 bases and J 1 base; bases outside gene matches: 7. CDR3 length: 17 amino acids. In DNA, the CDR3 is TGTGCCACCAGCAGATATATGGGACAGGGGATCCAAGAGACCCAGTACTTC. It yields the protein CATSRYMGQGIQETQYF.